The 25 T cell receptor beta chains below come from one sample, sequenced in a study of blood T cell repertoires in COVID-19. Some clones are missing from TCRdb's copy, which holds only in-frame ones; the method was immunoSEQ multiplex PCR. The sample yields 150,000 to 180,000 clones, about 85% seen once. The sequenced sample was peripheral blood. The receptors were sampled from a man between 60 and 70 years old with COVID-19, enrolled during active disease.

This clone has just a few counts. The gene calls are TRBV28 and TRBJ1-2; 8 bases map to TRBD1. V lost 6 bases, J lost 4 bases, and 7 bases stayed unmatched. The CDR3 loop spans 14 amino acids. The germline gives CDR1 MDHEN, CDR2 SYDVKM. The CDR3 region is CASRIDRGVYGYTF. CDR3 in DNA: TGTGCCAGCAGGATTGACAGGGGAGTCTATGGCTACACCTTC.

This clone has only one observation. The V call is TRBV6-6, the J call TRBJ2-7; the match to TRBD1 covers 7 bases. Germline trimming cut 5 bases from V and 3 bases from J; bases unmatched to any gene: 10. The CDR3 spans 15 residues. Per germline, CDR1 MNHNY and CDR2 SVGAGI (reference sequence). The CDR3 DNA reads TGTGCCAGCAGTGCCACCGGGACAGATTTCTACGAGCAGTACTTC. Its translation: CASSATGTDFYEQYF.

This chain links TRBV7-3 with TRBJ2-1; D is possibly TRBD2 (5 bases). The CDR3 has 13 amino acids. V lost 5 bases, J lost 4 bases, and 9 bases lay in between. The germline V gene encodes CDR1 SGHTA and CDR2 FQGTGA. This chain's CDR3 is CASSRTRYNEQFF. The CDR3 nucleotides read TGTGCCAGCAGCCGGACTCGGTACAATGAGCAGTTCTTC.

The CDR3 protein is CASSAGGVEKLFF. The DNA of the CDR3 is TGTGCCAGTAGTGCGGGGGGGGTTGAGAAACTGTTTTTT. The V and J genes are TRBV19 and TRBJ1-4, with a weak D call TRBD1 (5 bases). Deletions cut 5 bases from V and 11 bases from J, with 15 bases between. Germline V lookup: CDR1 LNHDA, CDR2 SQIVND (reference sequence). There are 13 residues in the CDR3.

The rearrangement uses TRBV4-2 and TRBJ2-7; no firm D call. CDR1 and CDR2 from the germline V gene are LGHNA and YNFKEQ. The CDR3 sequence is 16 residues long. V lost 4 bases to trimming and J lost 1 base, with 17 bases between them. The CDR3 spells CASSLVSDDGSYEQYF. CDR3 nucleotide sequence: TGTGCCAGCAGCCTCGTAAGCGACGACGGGTCCTACGAGCAGTACTTC.

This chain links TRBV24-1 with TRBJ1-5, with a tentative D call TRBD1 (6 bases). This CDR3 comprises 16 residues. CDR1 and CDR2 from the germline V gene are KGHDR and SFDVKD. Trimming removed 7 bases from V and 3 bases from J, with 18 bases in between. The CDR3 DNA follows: TGTGCCACCAGCCCAAACAGCGACAGGTTCAATCAGCCCCAGCATTTT. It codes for CATSPNSDRFNQPQHF.

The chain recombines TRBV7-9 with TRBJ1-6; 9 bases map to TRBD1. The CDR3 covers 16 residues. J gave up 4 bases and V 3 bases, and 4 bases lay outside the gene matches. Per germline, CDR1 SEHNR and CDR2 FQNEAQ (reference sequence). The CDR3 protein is CASSLDRGGYNSPLHF. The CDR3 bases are TGTGCCAGCAGCTTGGACAGGGGAGGGTATAATTCACCCCTCCACTTT.

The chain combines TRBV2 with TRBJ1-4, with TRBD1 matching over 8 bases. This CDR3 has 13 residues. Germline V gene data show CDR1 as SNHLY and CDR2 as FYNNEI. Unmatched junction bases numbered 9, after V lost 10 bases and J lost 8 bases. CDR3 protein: CANSGTGGEKLFF. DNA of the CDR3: TGTGCCAATTCAGGGACAGGCGGGGAAAAACTGTTTTTT.

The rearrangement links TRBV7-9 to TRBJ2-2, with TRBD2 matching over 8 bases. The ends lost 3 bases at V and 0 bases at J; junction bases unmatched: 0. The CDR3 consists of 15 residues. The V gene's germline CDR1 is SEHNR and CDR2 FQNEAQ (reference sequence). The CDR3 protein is CASSFSGANTGELFF. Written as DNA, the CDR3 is TGTGCCAGCAGCTTTAGCGGGGCGAACACCGGGGAGCTGTTTTTT. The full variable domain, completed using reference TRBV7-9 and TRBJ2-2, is DTGVSQNPRHKITKRGQNVTFRCDPISEHNRLYWYRQTLGQGPEFLTYFQNEAQLEKSRLLSDRFSAERPKGSFSTLEIQRTEQGDSAMYLCASSFSGANTGELFFGEGSRLTVL.

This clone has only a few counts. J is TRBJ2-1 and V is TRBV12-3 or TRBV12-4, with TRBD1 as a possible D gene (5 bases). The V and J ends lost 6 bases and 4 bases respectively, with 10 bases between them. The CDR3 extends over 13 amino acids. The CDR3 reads CASSPDRYNEQFF. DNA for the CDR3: TGTGCCAGCAGCCCCGACAGATACAATGAGCAGTTCTTC.

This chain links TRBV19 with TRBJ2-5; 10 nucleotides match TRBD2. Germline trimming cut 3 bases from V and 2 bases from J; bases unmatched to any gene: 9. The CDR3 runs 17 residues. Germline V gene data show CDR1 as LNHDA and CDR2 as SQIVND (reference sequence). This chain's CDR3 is CASSIRLGLAEQETQYF. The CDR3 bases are TGTGCCAGTAGTATCCGACTCGGACTAGCGGAACAAGAGACCCAGTACTTC.

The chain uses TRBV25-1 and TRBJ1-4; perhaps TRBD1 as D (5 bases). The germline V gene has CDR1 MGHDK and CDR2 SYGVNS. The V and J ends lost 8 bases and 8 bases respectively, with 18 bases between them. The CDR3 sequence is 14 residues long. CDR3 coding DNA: TGTGCCAGCGCCGACAGTACCTCAGGGGAAAAACTGTTTTTT. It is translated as CASADSTSGEKLFF.

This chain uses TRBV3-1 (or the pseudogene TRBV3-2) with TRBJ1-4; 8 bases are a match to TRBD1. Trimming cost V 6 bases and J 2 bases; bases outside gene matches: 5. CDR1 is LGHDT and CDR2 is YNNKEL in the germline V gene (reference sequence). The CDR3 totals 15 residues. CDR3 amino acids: CASRETGGTNEKLFF. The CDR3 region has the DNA TGTGCCAGCAGAGAAACAGGGGGTACTAATGAAAAACTGTTTTTT.

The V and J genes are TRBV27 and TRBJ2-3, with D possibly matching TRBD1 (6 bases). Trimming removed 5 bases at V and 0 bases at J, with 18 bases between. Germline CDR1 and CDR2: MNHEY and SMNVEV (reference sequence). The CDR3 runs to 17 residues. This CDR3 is CASSPRPPGASTDTQYF. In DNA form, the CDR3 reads TGTGCCAGCAGTCCACGACCCCCAGGGGCTAGCACAGATACGCAGTATTTT.

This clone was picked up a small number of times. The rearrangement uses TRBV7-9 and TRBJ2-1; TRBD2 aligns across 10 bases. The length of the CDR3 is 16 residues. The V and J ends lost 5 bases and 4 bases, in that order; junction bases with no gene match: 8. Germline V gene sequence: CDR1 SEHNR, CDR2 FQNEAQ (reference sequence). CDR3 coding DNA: TGTGCCAGCAGCGCCTCTAGCGGGAGTAGGTACAATGAGCAGTTCTTC. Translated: CASSASSGSRYNEQFF.

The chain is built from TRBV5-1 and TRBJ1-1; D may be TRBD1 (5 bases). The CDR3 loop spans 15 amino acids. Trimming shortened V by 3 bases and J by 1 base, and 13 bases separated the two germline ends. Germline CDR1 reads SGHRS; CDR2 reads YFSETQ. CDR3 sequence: CASSSPDRENTEAFF. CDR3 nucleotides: TGCGCCAGCAGCTCACCCGACAGAGAGAACACTGAAGCTTTCTTT.

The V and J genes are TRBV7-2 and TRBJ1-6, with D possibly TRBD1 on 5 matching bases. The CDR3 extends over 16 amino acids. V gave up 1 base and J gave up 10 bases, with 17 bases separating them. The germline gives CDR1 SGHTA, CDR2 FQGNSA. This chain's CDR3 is CASSLVGVGGLSPLHF. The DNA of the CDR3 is TGTGCCAGCAGCTTAGTAGGGGTGGGGGGTCTATCACCCCTCCACTTT.

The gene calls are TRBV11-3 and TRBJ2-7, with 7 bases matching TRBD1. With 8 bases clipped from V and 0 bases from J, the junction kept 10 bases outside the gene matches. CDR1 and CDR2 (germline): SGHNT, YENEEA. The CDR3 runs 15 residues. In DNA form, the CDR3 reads TGTGCCAGCGCGAGTTCCTGGGACAGCTCCTACGAGCAGTACTTC. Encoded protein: CASASSWDSSYEQYF.

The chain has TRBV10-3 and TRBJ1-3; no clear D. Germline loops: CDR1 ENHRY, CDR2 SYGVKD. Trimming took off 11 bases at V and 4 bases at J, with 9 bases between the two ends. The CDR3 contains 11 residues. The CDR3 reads CAGSRGNTIYF. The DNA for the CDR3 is TGTGCCGGGTCTAGGGGAAACACCATATATTTT.

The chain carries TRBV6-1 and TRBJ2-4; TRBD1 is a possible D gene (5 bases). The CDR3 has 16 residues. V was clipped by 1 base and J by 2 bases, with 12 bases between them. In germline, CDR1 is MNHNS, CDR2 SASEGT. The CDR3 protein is CASSEGQSGTKNIQYF. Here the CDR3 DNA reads TGTGCCAGCAGTGAAGGACAGTCTGGGACCAAAAACATTCAGTACTTC.

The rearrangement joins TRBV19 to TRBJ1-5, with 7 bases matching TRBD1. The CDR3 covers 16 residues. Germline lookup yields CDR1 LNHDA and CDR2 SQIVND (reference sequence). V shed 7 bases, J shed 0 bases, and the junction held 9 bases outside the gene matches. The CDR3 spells CASTLTGAYSNQPQHF. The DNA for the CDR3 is TGTGCCAGTACCTTAACAGGGGCTTATAGCAATCAGCCCCAGCATTTT.

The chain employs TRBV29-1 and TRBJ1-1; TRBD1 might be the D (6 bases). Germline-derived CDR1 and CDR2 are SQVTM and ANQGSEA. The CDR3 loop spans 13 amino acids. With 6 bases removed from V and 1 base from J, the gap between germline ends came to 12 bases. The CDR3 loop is CSVRPGANTEAFF. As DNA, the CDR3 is TGCAGCGTCCGGCCAGGGGCGAACACTGAAGCTTTCTTT. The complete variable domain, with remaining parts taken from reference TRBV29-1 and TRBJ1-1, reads SAVISQKPSRDICQRGTSLTIQCQVDSQVTMMFWYRQQPGQSLTLIATANQGSEATYESGFVIDKFPISRPNLTFSTLTVSNMSPEDSSIYLCSVRPGANTEAFFGQGTRLTVV.

The CDR3 loop is CAWRGGRSSGNTIYF. CDR3 DNA sequence: TGTGCCTGGAGAGGGGGTAGGAGCTCTGGAAACACCATATATTTT. The chain joins TRBV30 to TRBJ1-3; weak D call: TRBD1 (6 bases). V lost 3 bases, J lost 0 bases, and 12 bases lay in between. From germline, CDR1 is GTSNPN and CDR2 SVGIG (reference sequence). The CDR3 has 15 residues.

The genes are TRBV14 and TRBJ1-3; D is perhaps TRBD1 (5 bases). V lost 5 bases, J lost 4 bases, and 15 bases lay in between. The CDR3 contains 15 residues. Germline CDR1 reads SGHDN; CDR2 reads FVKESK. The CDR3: CASSDVGAAGNTIYF. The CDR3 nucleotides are TGTGCCAGCAGCGATGTAGGGGCGGCCGGAAACACCATATATTTT.

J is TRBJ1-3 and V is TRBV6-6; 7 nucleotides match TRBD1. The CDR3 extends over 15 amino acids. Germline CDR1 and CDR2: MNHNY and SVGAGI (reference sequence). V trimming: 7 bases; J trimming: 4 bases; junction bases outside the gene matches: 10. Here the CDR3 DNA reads TGTGCCAGCATCCCAGGGGGAGCGCCCGGAAACACCATATATTTT. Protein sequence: CASIPGGAPGNTIYF.